A single sample gave rise to the 10 T cell receptor beta chains below, sequenced in a study of blood T cells in healthy people across ages. A sample-barcoded 5' primer and a J-beta primer mix were used in a second PCR of roughly 6 to 11 cycles. TCRdb reanalysed the 5' RACE reads using MiXCR and keeps one entry per CDR3 protein. This table holds hundreds of thousands of distinct CDR3 sequences, 21% found once. Specimen: blood. The source of these receptors is a man aged 65-85 years in good health.

This sequence joins TRBV4-3 and TRBJ2-1, with D unresolved. CDR1 and CDR2 from the germline V gene are LGHNA and YSLEER. V lost 0 bases and J lost 8, with 14 bases in between. This CDR3 has 15 residues. The CDR3 loop reads CASSQEDVYGDEQFF. DNA of the CDR3: TGCGCCAGCAGCCAAGAAGATGTCTACGGCGATGAGCAGTTCTTC.

V and J are TRBV20-1 and TRBJ2-5; 13 bases match TRBD2. The trim removed 4 bases at V and 1 base at J, leaving 9 bases unmatched. Looked up from germline, CDR1 is DFQATT and CDR2 is SNEGSKA (reference sequence). CDR3 length equals 17 residues. The CDR3 spells CSATGLAGVGIQETQYF. The CDR3 coding sequence is TGCAGTGCTACTGGACTAGCGGGAGTGGGTATCCAAGAGACCCAGTACTTC.

The rearrangement uses TRBV29-1 and TRBJ2-5; 9 bases line up with TRBD1. The end of the DNA is better explained by TRBJ2-1, so the J call may be wrong. CDR1 and CDR2 from the germline V gene are SQVTM and ANQGSEA. The CDR3 has 13 residues. CDR3 DNA sequence: TGCAGCGGCCCGGGACAGGGATTCAATGAGCAGTTCTTC. It translates to CSGPGQGFNEQFF.

The V call is TRBV4-1, the J call TRBJ1-4, with TRBD1 as a possible D gene (5 bases). The ends were cut back, 1 base at V and 7 bases at J, with 13 bases in the middle. Germline V lookup: CDR1 MGHRA, CDR2 YSYEKL. CDR3 length: 15 residues. The CDR3 sequence is CASSQVGGILEKLFF. The CDR3 bases are TGCGCCAGCAGCCAAGTTGGGGGGATCCTTGAAAAACTGTTTTTT.

The J gene is TRBJ1-1, the V gene TRBV5-6, with TRBD1 identical over 9 bases. The V and J ends lost 4 bases and 4 bases, in that order; junction bases with no gene match: 5. The CDR3 sequence is 14 residues long. In germline, CDR1 is SGHDT, CDR2 YYEEEE. CDR3 residues: CASSDGQGFTEAFF. CDR3 DNA: TGTGCCAGCAGCGACGGACAGGGGTTCACTGAAGCTTTCTTT.

The sample holds one count of this clonotype. CDR3 DNA sequence: TGTGCCAGCAGTGAATCGCGCACTGAAGCTTTCTTT. It specifies CASSESRTEAFF. The rearrangement joins TRBV2 to TRBJ1-1, with D unresolved. The V end was cut by 2 bases, the J end by 4 bases, with 5 bases between. The CDR3 is made up of 12 amino acids. Germline-derived CDR1 and CDR2 are SNHLY and FYNNEI.

Comments on this clonotype: One end of the junction fails to match germline, which may point to a read error. The gene calls are TRBV18 and TRBJ2-5; TRBD1 matches 8 bases. The CDR3 is made up of 12 amino acids. Germline CDR1 and CDR2: KGHSH and LQKENI. CDR3 DNA sequence: TGTGCCAGCTCTCTCGACAGGGGTGTCTTGGTCTTC. Its protein product is CASSLDRGVLVF.

The CDR3 sequence is CASSAGVRATTDTQYF. CDR3 DNA sequence: TGTGCCAGCAGCGCGGGAGTTAGGGCTACCACAGATACGCAGTATTTT. V is TRBV9 and J is TRBJ2-3, with D perhaps TRBD2 (6 bases). Germline CDR1 reads SGDLS; CDR2 reads YYNGEE. V was cut by 3 bases and J by 2 bases, with 16 bases left in between. The CDR3 runs 16 residues.

This clonotype was seen only a few times. J is TRBJ1-2 and V is TRBV7-2; D uncertain. This CDR3 has 13 residues. With 1 base removed from V and 6 bases from J, the gap between germline ends came to 9 bases. CDR1 and CDR2 from the germline V gene are SGHTA and FQGNSA. DNA for the CDR3: TGTGCCAGCAGCTTAGTGGCAGCAGATGGCTACACCTTC. This sequence encodes CASSLVAADGYTF.

The chain is built from TRBV4-2 and TRBJ2-3, with TRBD2 identical over 7 bases. The CDR3 has 18 amino acids. Germline V gene sequence: CDR1 LGHNA, CDR2 YNFKEQ. Trimming removed 1 base from V and 5 bases from J; junction bases left unmatched: 15. Here the CDR3 DNA reads TGTGCCAGCAGCCAAGCCCGCCCCGTTGCGGGAGCAAGAGATACGCAGTATTTT. This sequence encodes CASSQARPVAGARDTQYF.